Here is one T cell receptor (beta chain) with its context. The data stem from a study of blood T cell repertoires in COVID-19. About the study: Sources were T cells, B-cell-depleted T cells, or PBMCs; the material itself was cDNA or gDNA.

Original data processing: Reference gene primer amplification gave nucleated cell count estimates. Assay used: immunoSEQ multiplex PCR; TCRdb lists only in-frame clones, some missing. V, J and clone size were drawn from that table, and D and trimming were deduced from the DNA. The table has about 190,000 clones, over 75% seen once. The sequenced sample consisted of peripheral blood. This clonotype was sampled from a man over 45 who had recovered from COVID-19.

CDR3 nucleotide sequence: TGTGCCAGCTCACCACGAAAGGGGGCCGACAATGAGCAGTTCTTC. Translated, it gives CASSPRKGADNEQFF. This chain links TRBV18 with TRBJ2-1; TRBD1 matches 7 bases. V dropped 1 base and J dropped 5; count of bases not matched to a gene: 5. The CDR3 spans 15 residues. In germline, CDR1 is KGHSH, CDR2 LQKENI.